The present T cell receptor beta chain was sequenced within a study of cytomegalovirus exposure and HLA in healthy donors. General study findings and limits: Researchers reported in a later analysis that a missense DCLRE1C variant was tied to TCR beta V- and J-gene trimming.

About this clone: Its antigen remains unknown.

The PCR was carried out with 60 Vbeta primers and 13 Jbeta primers. The table came from immunoSEQ multiplex PCR; TCRdb's copy has only in-frame clones and leaves some out. The profile shows roughly 180,000 clones, about 82% of them singletons. Specimen: PBMCs. The receptor's source is a woman between 18 and 29 years old in good health and CMV-seronegative.

Written as DNA, the CDR3 is TGTGCCAGCAGCGGGACTAGCGGCAATGAGCAGTTCTTC. This sequence encodes CASSGTSGNEQFF. The chain links TRBV6-1 to TRBJ2-1; 11 bases are a match to TRBD2. The germline V gene has CDR1 MNHNS and CDR2 SASEGT. This CDR3 has 13 residues. With V trimmed by 6 bases and J by 6 bases, 1 base remained unmatched.